This T cell receptor (beta chain) stems from a study of spatial heterogeneity in lung cancer. As for the study in general: Within raw reads, each unique TCR and UMI combination appeared on average more than ten times. Study-level results: The study found that expanded intratumoral alpha and beta TCR counts tracked tumor mutation counts. Ubiquitous nonsynonymous mutations were tracked by counts of ubiquitous expanded TCRs, and regional ones by counts of regional expanded TCRs.

There are 12 residues in the CDR3. CDR1 is SEHNR, CDR2 FQNEAQ, per germline (reference sequence). V lost 1 base, J lost 7 bases, and 7 bases lay in between. This clonotype has just a few counts. What it recognizes is unknown. TCRdb fed the 5' RACE reads into MiXCR, producing one record per CDR3 protein. The profile shows more than 20,000 distinct CDR3 sequences, 5% to 7% of them singletons. Time point reported: sample taken at primary tumor resection. Donation came from around 77 patients with untreated early-stage non-small cell lung cancer. Tumor, nontumor lung or frozen PBMC supplied whole RNA that was sequenced unsorted.

The chain recombines TRBV7-9 with TRBJ1-1; D remains ambiguous. The sequence was collected from a male donor with early-stage non-small cell lung cancer. Specimen: lung tumor tissue, collected at surgery. The CDR3 loop reads CASSLETVEAFF. The CDR3 nucleotides read TGTGCCAGCAGCTTAGAGACTGTTGAAGCTTTCTTT.